These T cell receptor beta chains were read from a single sample in a study of T cell repertoires in cytomegalovirus infection. For these TCRs, the target antigens are not known. TCRdb called the reads again in MiXCR, with one record for every CDR3 protein. The sample has nearly 70,000 distinct CDR3 sequences; about 23% are singletons. The specimen sequenced was PBMCs, sequenced either directly or after in vitro stimulation (not recorded which). Receptor source: a human donor in good health (CMV status not recorded). Some clones in this sample may be carry-over from other donors' samples. The CDR3 runs from the conserved cysteine through the conserved F or W. Fields, in order: J gene, D gene, V gene, clone size, CDR3 DNA, CDR3 protein. A D gene is named only where the DNA matches it firmly. For some rows the clone size is stated as once, few or many, or as a class when expanded; others skip it.

j_gene: TRBJ2-3; d_gene: -; v_gene: TRBV28; abundance: few; CDR3nt: TGTGCCAGCAGTTCCGGGAGCACAGATACGCAGTATTTT; CDR3aa: CASSSGSTDTQYF
j_gene: TRBJ1-5; d_gene: -; v_gene: TRBV12-3/TRBV12-4; abundance: -; CDR3nt: TGTGCCAGCAGTTTTAGCCCTACCAATCAGCCCCAGCATTTT; CDR3aa: CASSFSPTNQPQHF
j_gene: TRBJ2-1; d_gene: TRBD1; v_gene: TRBV29-1; abundance: -; CDR3nt: TGCAGCGCAACCGGGACAGACAATGAGCAGTTCTTC; CDR3aa: CSATGTDNEQFF
j_gene: TRBJ1-2; d_gene: -; v_gene: TRBV11-2; abundance: -; CDR3nt: TGTGCCAGCAGCTTAGGCGGGACCTATGGCTACACCTTC; CDR3aa: CASSLGGTYGYTF
j_gene: TRBJ1-4; d_gene: -; v_gene: TRBV12-3/TRBV12-4; abundance: few; CDR3nt: TGTGCCAGCAGTTTGTTCTGGGGTGAAAAACTGTTTTTT; CDR3aa: CASSLFWGEKLFF
j_gene: TRBJ2-1; d_gene: -; v_gene: TRBV28; abundance: few; CDR3nt: TGTGCCAGCAGTTTATGGCGAACTAGCAATGAGCAGTTCTTC; CDR3aa: CASSLWRTSNEQFF
j_gene: TRBJ2-3; d_gene: TRBD1; v_gene: TRBV7-2; abundance: many; CDR3nt: TGTGCCAGCAGCTTTAGATTCAGGGGGAGCACAGATACGCAGTATTTT; CDR3aa: CASSFRFRGSTDTQYF
j_gene: TRBJ1-6; d_gene: -; v_gene: TRBV7-8; abundance: many; CDR3nt: TGTGCCAGCAGCTTAGCGGGAGGAACGGGGAATAATTCACCCCTCCACTTT; CDR3aa: CASSLAGGTGNNSPLHF
j_gene: TRBJ2-5; d_gene: TRBD2; v_gene: TRBV28; abundance: many; CDR3nt: TGTGCCAGCAGCTCGGGGACTAGCGGGGTCCACCAAGAGACCCAGTACTTC; CDR3aa: CASSSGTSGVHQETQYF
j_gene: TRBJ1-3; d_gene: -; v_gene: TRBV12-3/TRBV12-4; abundance: -; CDR3nt: TGTGCCAGCAGTTTAGTGGCTGGAAACACCATATATTTT; CDR3aa: CASSLVAGNTIYF
j_gene: TRBJ2-1; d_gene: TRBD2; v_gene: TRBV23-1; abundance: -; CDR3nt: TGCGCCAGCAGTCAAGGACTAGCCCTATCCTACAATGAGCAGTTCTTC; CDR3aa: CASSQGLALSYNEQFF
j_gene: TRBJ2-5; d_gene: TRBD2; v_gene: TRBV7-8; abundance: -; CDR3nt: TGTGCCAGCAGCGACAGAGGGACTAGCGGTGGAGAGACCCAGTACTTC; CDR3aa: CASSDRGTSGGETQYF
j_gene: TRBJ1-2; d_gene: -; v_gene: TRBV4-1; abundance: -; CDR3nt: TGCGCCAGCAGCCAAGAATCAAGGAGGGACTATGGCTACACCTTC; CDR3aa: CASSQESRRDYGYTF
j_gene: TRBJ2-1; d_gene: -; v_gene: TRBV19; abundance: few; CDR3nt: TGTGCCAGTAGGATAGGGACCGGTCTGATCCATGAGCAGTTCTTC; CDR3aa: CASRIGTGLIHEQFF
j_gene: TRBJ1-2; d_gene: -; v_gene: TRBV30; abundance: -; CDR3nt: TGTGCCTGGAGTGTATCAGACTATGGCTACACCTTC; CDR3aa: CAWSVSDYGYTF
j_gene: TRBJ1-5; d_gene: -; v_gene: TRBV7-2; abundance: many; CDR3nt: TGTGCCAGCAGCTCGGGGGGTGGTCAGCCCCAGCATTTT; CDR3aa: CASSSGGGQPQHF
j_gene: TRBJ1-4; d_gene: TRBD1; v_gene: TRBV20-1; abundance: few; CDR3nt: TGCAGTGCTAGAGCTTTCGGACAGGTCAATAGAAAACTGTTTTTT; CDR3aa: CSARAFGQVNRKLFF
j_gene: TRBJ2-1; d_gene: TRBD2; v_gene: TRBV20-1; abundance: few; CDR3nt: TGCAGTGCCGATGGACTAGTCACGGATGAGCAGTTCTTC; CDR3aa: CSADGLVTDEQFF
j_gene: TRBJ2-1; d_gene: TRBD2; v_gene: TRBV12-3/TRBV12-4; abundance: many; CDR3nt: TGTGCCAGCAGTCCTGCGGGCGGGAGGCGGGGGTCCTACAATGAGCAGTTCTTC; CDR3aa: CASSPAGGRRGSYNEQFF
j_gene: TRBJ1-2; d_gene: TRBD1; v_gene: TRBV7-6; abundance: many; CDR3nt: TGTGCCAGCAGCCCTCGACAGGGCCCGATGGATGGCTACACCTTC; CDR3aa: CASSPRQGPMDGYTF
j_gene: TRBJ1-2; d_gene: -; v_gene: TRBV6-5; abundance: many; CDR3nt: TGTGCCAGCAGTTACTCGGGGTATGGCTACACCTTC; CDR3aa: CASSYSGYGYTF
j_gene: TRBJ2-1; d_gene: TRBD2; v_gene: TRBV12-3/TRBV12-4; abundance: -; CDR3nt: TGTGCCAGCAGTCTCAGCCTGGGACTAGCGGGAGGCCACGACAATGAGCAGTTCTTC; CDR3aa: CASSLSLGLAGGHDNEQFF
j_gene: TRBJ2-1; d_gene: -; v_gene: TRBV15; abundance: few; CDR3nt: TGTGCCACCAGCAGAGATAATGGGGGTGCGGATGAGCAGTTCTTC; CDR3aa: CATSRDNGGADEQFF
j_gene: TRBJ2-3; d_gene: TRBD2; v_gene: TRBV29-1; abundance: few; CDR3nt: TGCAGCGCTACCGGACTAGCGGGAGCTAGCACAGATACGCAGTATTTT; CDR3aa: CSATGLAGASTDTQYF
j_gene: TRBJ1-2; d_gene: -; v_gene: TRBV19; abundance: few; CDR3nt: TGTGCCAGTACTGAAACTGGGAAACGAGGCGGCTACACCTTC; CDR3aa: CASTETGKRGGYTF
j_gene: TRBJ2-3; d_gene: TRBD2; v_gene: TRBV12-3/TRBV12-4; abundance: many; CDR3nt: TGTGCCAGCCAACACGGGAGGGCCCGTACAGATACGCAGTATTTT; CDR3aa: CASQHGRARTDTQYF
j_gene: TRBJ2-1; d_gene: TRBD2; v_gene: TRBV5-1; abundance: few; CDR3nt: TGCGCCAGCAGCTCTGGACTAGCGGGAGGGCCGGGGTACAATGAGCAGTTCTTC; CDR3aa: CASSSGLAGGPGYNEQFF
j_gene: TRBJ2-2; d_gene: -; v_gene: TRBV2; abundance: many; CDR3nt: TGTGCCAGCAGCCTACTACCGAACACCGGGGAGCTGTTTTTT; CDR3aa: CASSLLPNTGELFF
j_gene: TRBJ2-7; d_gene: -; v_gene: TRBV7-9; abundance: few; CDR3nt: TGTGCCAGCAGCTTCGCGTTGGCAGGGAAGGGCTACGAGCAGTACTTC; CDR3aa: CASSFALAGKGYEQYF
j_gene: TRBJ2-1; d_gene: TRBD1; v_gene: TRBV12-3/TRBV12-4; abundance: few; CDR3nt: TGTGCCAGCAGTTTAGGGGACAGGGCTATTGATGAGCAGTTCTTC; CDR3aa: CASSLGDRAIDEQFF
j_gene: TRBJ2-5; d_gene: TRBD1; v_gene: TRBV9; abundance: -; CDR3nt: TGTGCCAGCAGCCCCGGGGGGACAGGGGCTGGAGAGACCCAGTACTTC; CDR3aa: CASSPGGTGAGETQYF
j_gene: TRBJ1-5; d_gene: TRBD1; v_gene: TRBV11-2; abundance: many; CDR3nt: TGTGCCAGCAGCCCGGGACAGGGGTGGAATCAGCCCCAGCATTTT; CDR3aa: CASSPGQGWNQPQHF
j_gene: TRBJ2-3; d_gene: TRBD2; v_gene: TRBV7-2; abundance: few; CDR3nt: TGTGCCAGCAGCTTAGCACCAGCCTTCGCGGGAGGGCCTACGGGATGGACAGATACGCAGTATTTT; CDR3aa: CASSLAPAFAGGPTGWTDTQYF
j_gene: TRBJ2-2; d_gene: TRBD1; v_gene: TRBV10-1; abundance: -; CDR3nt: TGCGCCAGCAGTGCCGGGACAGGGGAGACCGGGGAGCTGTTTTTT; CDR3aa: CASSAGTGETGELFF
j_gene: TRBJ1-1; d_gene: -; v_gene: TRBV19; abundance: once; CDR3nt: TGTGCCAGTAGTATTTCCCCCCGGACGGTTGAAGCTTTCTTT; CDR3aa: CASSISPRTVEAFF
j_gene: TRBJ2-1; d_gene: TRBD2; v_gene: TRBV24-1; abundance: few; CDR3nt: TGTGCCACCAGTGATCGGGGGGGAGGGCCCGATGAGCAGTTCTTC; CDR3aa: CATSDRGGGPDEQFF
j_gene: TRBJ2-1; d_gene: TRBD2; v_gene: TRBV9; abundance: -; CDR3nt: TGTGCCAGCAGCGTAGGCGGGAGTGCCTACAATGAGCAGTTCTTC; CDR3aa: CASSVGGSAYNEQFF
j_gene: TRBJ1-3; d_gene: -; v_gene: TRBV12-3/TRBV12-4; abundance: -; CDR3nt: TGTGCCAACAGTCCACAAAACTCTGGAAACACCATATATTTT; CDR3aa: CANSPQNSGNTIYF
j_gene: TRBJ2-1; d_gene: TRBD1; v_gene: TRBV11-2; abundance: many; CDR3nt: TGTGCCAGCAGCCCAAACAGGGGCCAGGAGCAGTTCTTC; CDR3aa: CASSPNRGQEQFF
j_gene: TRBJ2-7; d_gene: TRBD1; v_gene: TRBV10-3; abundance: -; CDR3nt: TGTGCCATCAGTGGGGGCCTACAGGGGACCCTTTCCTACGAGCAGTACTTC; CDR3aa: CAISGGLQGTLSYEQYF
j_gene: TRBJ1-5; d_gene: -; v_gene: TRBV30; abundance: few; CDR3nt: TGTGCCTGGAGTGTACCAATCCTGGGTCAGCCCCAGCATTTT; CDR3aa: CAWSVPILGQPQHF
j_gene: TRBJ2-3; d_gene: -; v_gene: TRBV7-2; abundance: many; CDR3nt: TGTGCCAGCAGCTTAGTAGCTTTGGCGAGTAGCACAGATACGCAGTATTTT; CDR3aa: CASSLVALASSTDTQYF
j_gene: TRBJ2-1; d_gene: TRBD2; v_gene: TRBV7-2; abundance: few; CDR3nt: TGTGCCAGCAGCTTCTTTAGCGGGGGAATCGGCAATGAGCAGTTCTTC; CDR3aa: CASSFFSGGIGNEQFF
j_gene: TRBJ2-5; d_gene: TRBD1; v_gene: TRBV7-2; abundance: few; CDR3nt: TGTGCCAGCAGCGCCGGGACAGGAGAGACCCAGTACTTC; CDR3aa: CASSAGTGETQYF
j_gene: TRBJ2-2; d_gene: TRBD2; v_gene: TRBV12-5; abundance: -; CDR3nt: TGTGCTAGTGCTACCCAAGCGGGAGTGGCCGGGGAGCTGTTTTTT; CDR3aa: CASATQAGVAGELFF
j_gene: TRBJ2-2; d_gene: TRBD2; v_gene: TRBV9; abundance: -; CDR3nt: TGTGCCAGCAGCGTTCAGCGGGAGTTTGGCACCGGGGAGCTGTTTTTT; CDR3aa: CASSVQREFGTGELFF
j_gene: TRBJ2-1; d_gene: TRBD2; v_gene: TRBV10-3; abundance: -; CDR3nt: TGTGCCATCAGTGGGCCGGGGGGGGCGGTTGAGCAGTTCTTC; CDR3aa: CAISGPGGAVEQFF
j_gene: TRBJ2-5; d_gene: TRBD1; v_gene: TRBV12-3/TRBV12-4; abundance: few; CDR3nt: TGTGCCAGCAGTCAACGCGGACAGGGGAGGGAGACCCAGTACTTC; CDR3aa: CASSQRGQGRETQYF
j_gene: TRBJ2-5; d_gene: TRBD1; v_gene: TRBV7-2; abundance: many; CDR3nt: TGTGCCAGCAGCAAAAATACAGGGACAGGGGGTGTGGAGACCCAGTACTTC; CDR3aa: CASSKNTGTGGVETQYF
j_gene: TRBJ2-6; d_gene: -; v_gene: TRBV6-1; abundance: few; CDR3nt: TGTGCCAGCAGTGTAGAAAGGGCTGGGGCCAACGTCCTGACTTTC; CDR3aa: CASSVERAGANVLTF
j_gene: TRBJ2-3; d_gene: TRBD2; v_gene: TRBV25-1; abundance: -; CDR3nt: TGTGCCAGCAGTGAAAGCCTAGCGGGGAATAGAGATACGCAGTATTTT; CDR3aa: CASSESLAGNRDTQYF
j_gene: TRBJ2-3; d_gene: -; v_gene: TRBV7-2; abundance: many; CDR3nt: TGTGCCAGCAGCTCGGACGTGGGCACAGATACGCAGTATTTT; CDR3aa: CASSSDVGTDTQYF